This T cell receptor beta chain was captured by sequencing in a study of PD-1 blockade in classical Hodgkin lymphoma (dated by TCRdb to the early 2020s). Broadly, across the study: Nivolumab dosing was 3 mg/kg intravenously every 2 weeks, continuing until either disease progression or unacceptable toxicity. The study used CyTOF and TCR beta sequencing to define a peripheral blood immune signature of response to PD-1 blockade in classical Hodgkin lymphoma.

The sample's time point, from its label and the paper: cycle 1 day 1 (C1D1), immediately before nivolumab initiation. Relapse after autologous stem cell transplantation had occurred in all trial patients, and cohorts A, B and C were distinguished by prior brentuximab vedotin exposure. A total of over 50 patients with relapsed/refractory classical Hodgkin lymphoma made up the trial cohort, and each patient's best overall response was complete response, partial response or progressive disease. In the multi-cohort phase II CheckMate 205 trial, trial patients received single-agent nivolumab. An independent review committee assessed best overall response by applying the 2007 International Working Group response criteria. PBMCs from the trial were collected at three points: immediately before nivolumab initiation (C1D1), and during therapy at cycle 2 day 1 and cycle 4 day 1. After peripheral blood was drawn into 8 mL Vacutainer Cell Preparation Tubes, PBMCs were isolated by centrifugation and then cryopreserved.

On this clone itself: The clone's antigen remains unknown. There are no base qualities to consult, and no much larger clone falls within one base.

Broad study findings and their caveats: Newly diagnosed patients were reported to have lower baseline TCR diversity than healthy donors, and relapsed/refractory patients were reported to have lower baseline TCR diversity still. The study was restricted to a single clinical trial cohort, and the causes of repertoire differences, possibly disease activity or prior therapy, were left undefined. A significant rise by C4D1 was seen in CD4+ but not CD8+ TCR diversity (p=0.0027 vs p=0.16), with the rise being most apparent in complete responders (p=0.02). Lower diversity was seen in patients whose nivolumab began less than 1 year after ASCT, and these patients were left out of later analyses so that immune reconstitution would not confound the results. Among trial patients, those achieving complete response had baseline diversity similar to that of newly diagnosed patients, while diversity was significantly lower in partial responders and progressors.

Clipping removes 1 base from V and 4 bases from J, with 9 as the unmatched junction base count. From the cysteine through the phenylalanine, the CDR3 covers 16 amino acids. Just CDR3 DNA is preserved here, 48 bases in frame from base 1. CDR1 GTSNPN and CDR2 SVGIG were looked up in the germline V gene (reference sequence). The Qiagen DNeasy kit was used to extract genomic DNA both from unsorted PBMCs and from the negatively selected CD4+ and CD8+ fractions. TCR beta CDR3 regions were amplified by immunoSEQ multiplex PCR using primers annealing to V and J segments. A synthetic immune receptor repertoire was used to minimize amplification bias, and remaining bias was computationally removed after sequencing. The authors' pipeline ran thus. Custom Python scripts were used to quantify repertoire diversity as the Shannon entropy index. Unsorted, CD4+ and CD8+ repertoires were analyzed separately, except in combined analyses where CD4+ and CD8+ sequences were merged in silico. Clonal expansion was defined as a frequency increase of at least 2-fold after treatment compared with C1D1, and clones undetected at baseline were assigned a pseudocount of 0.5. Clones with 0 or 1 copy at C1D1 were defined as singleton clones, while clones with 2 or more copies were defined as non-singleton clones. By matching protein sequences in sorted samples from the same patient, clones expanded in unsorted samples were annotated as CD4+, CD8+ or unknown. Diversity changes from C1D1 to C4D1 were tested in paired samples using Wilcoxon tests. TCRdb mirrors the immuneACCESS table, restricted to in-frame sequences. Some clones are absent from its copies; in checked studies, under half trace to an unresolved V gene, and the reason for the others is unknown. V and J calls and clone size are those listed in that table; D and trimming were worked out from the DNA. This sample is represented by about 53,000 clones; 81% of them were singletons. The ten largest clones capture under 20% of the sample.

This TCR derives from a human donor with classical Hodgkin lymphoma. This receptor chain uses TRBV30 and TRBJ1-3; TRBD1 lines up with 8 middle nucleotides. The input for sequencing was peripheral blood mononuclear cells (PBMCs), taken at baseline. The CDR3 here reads CAWSAWQGALGNTIYF. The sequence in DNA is TGTGCCTGGAGTGCTTGGCAGGGGGCGCTCGGAAACACCATATATTTT.